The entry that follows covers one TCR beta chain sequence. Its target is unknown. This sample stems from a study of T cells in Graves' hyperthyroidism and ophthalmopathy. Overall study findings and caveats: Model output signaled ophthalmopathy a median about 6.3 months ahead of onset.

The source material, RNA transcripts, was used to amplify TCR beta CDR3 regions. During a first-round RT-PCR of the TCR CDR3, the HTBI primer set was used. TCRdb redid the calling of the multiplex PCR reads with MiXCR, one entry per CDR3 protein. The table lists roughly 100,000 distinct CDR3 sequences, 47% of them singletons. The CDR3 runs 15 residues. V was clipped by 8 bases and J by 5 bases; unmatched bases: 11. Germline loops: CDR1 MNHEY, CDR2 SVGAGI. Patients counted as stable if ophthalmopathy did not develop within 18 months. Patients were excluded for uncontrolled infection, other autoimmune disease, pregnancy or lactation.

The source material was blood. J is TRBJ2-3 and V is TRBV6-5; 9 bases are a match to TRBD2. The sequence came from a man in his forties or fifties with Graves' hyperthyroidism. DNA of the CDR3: TGTGCCAGCCACGGGCGGGAGGGCCTGGGAGATACGCAGTATTTT. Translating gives CASHGREGLGDTQYF.